The 27 T cell receptor beta chains reported below all come from one sample, sequenced in a study of cytomegalovirus exposure and HLA in healthy donors. PCR involved 60 Vbeta and 13 Jbeta primers. Sequencing used immunoSEQ multiplex PCR; TCRdb keeps in-frame clones, though not all of them. The data show about 130,000 clones, approximately 80% seen once. Sequencing input: PBMCs. The receptors derive from a male donor in good health and CMV-seropositive.

This chain joins TRBV11-2 and TRBJ2-1; D possibly corresponds to TRBD2 (6 bases). Germline values: CDR1 SGHAT, CDR2 FQNNGV. There are 14 residues in the CDR3. Trimming cost V 5 bases and J 5 bases, with 13 bases left between them. CDR3 sequence reads: CASSPGWGDNEQFF. CDR3 sequence (DNA): TGTGCCAGCAGCCCAGGATGGGGGGACAATGAGCAGTTCTTC.

The chain couples TRBV29-1 to TRBJ1-1; D unclear. The V end was cut by 7 bases, the J end by 5 bases, with 11 bases between. Germline assignment: CDR1 SQVTM and CDR2 ANQGSEA. This CDR3 spans 11 amino acids. The CDR3 DNA sequence: TGCAGCGCCGAGGTAGCGACTGAAGCTTTCTTT. It codes for CSAEVATEAFF.

This chain links TRBV5-1 with TRBJ2-1, with D unresolved. Trimming pared 1 base from V and 8 bases from J, leaving 4 bases between. The germline V gene has CDR1 SGHRS and CDR2 YFSETQ. This CDR3 is built from 11 residues. CDR3 nucleotide sequence: TGCGCCAGCAGCTTGAACTATGAGCAGTTCTTC. It specifies CASSLNYEQFF.

The chain combines TRBV4-2 with TRBJ2-2; the D gene is possibly TRBD2 (5 bases). The germline V gene encodes CDR1 LGHNA and CDR2 YNFKEQ. This CDR3 has 16 residues. With 1 base removed from V and 0 bases from J, the gap between germline ends came to 9 bases. The CDR3: CASSQGSGSNTGELFF. CDR3 nucleotide sequence: TGTGCCAGCAGCCAAGGTTCGGGGTCGAACACCGGGGAGCTGTTTTTT.

This chain connects TRBV4-2 to TRBJ2-7; D might be TRBD1 (6 bases). Germline V CDR1 and CDR2: LGHNA, YNFKEQ. V was trimmed by 1 base and J by 2 bases, leaving 12 bases between them. The CDR3 sequence is 15 residues long. The CDR3 sequence is CASSQVSTGPYEQYF. For the CDR3, the DNA is TGTGCCAGCAGCCAAGTATCGACAGGCCCCTACGAGCAGTACTTC.

The V gene is TRBV27, the J gene TRBJ1-2; weak D call: TRBD1 (5 bases). Germline V gene data show CDR1 as MNHEY and CDR2 as SMNVEV (reference sequence). This CDR3 contains 15 residues. V was shortened by 7 bases and J by 2 bases, with 17 bases between the two germline ends. The CDR3 nucleotides are TGTGCCAGCACCTCGGCCCCGGGGGGGAACTATGGCTACACCTTC. Amino acid sequence: CASTSAPGGNYGYTF.

J is TRBJ2-7 and V is TRBV6-5; a possible D gene is TRBD1 (6 bases). In germline, CDR1 is MNHEY, CDR2 SVGAGI. This CDR3 region has 13 residues. V was clipped by 6 bases and J by 2 bases, with 11 bases between them. CDR3 protein: CASSPQGTYEQYF. In nucleotides, the CDR3 is TGTGCCAGCAGCCCCCAGGGGACCTACGAGCAGTACTTC.

The J gene is TRBJ2-1, the V gene TRBV7-9; the D is unclear. Looked up from germline, CDR1 is SEHNR and CDR2 is FQNEAQ (reference sequence). The ends were cut back, 1 base at V and 4 bases at J, with 5 bases in the middle. This CDR3 region has 13 residues. The CDR3: CASSLGEYNEQFF. CDR3 DNA sequence: TGTGCCAGCAGCTTAGGCGAATACAATGAGCAGTTCTTC. The full variable domain, completed using reference TRBV7-9 and TRBJ2-1, is DTGVSQNPRHKITKRGQNVTFRCDPISEHNRLYWYRQTLGQGPEFLTYFQNEAQLEKSRLLSDRFSAERPKGSFSTLEIQRTEQGDSAMYLCASSLGEYNEQFFGPGTRLTVL.

The V gene is TRBV2, the J gene TRBJ2-7; a weak D match, TRBD1 (5 bases). CDR1 and CDR2 (germline): SNHLY, FYNNEI. Trimming removed 7 bases at V and 3 bases at J, with 16 bases between. CDR3 size: 14 residues. The CDR3 spells CASKRTTENYEQYF. CDR3 bases: TGTGCCAGCAAGCGAACGACAGAGAACTACGAGCAGTACTTC. Full variable domain (outside the CDR3, taken from reference TRBV2 and TRBJ2-7): EPEVTQTPSHQVTQMGQEVILRCVPISNHLYFYWYRQILGQKVEFLVSFYNNEISEKSEIFDDQFSVERPDGSNFTLKIRSTKLEDSAMYFCASKRTTENYEQYFGPGTRLTVT.

CDR3 in amino acids: CASSPESGAPPYEQYF. As DNA, the CDR3 is TGTGCCAGCAGCCCTGAAAGCGGGGCGCCACCCTACGAGCAGTACTTC. The chain carries TRBV7-8 and TRBJ2-5; 7 positions match TRBD2. The assigned J gene may be wrong: the sequence end matches TRBJ2-7 better. The CDR3 spans 16 residues. CDR1 is SGHVS and CDR2 is FQNEAQ in the germline V gene.

Concerning this clone itself: One end of the junction is discordant with germline, which a read error may explain. The V gene is TRBV7-9, the J gene TRBJ2-7; D may be TRBD1 (6 bases). The CDR3 extends over 16 amino acids. Germline V gene sequence: CDR1 SEHNR, CDR2 FQNEAQ (reference sequence). CDR3 sequence reads: CSSSLGPTGIKNEQYF. The CDR3 DNA reads TGTTCCAGCAGCTTAGGGCCTACAGGGATAAAAAACGAGCAGTACTTC.

This rearrangement joins TRBV5-1 to TRBJ2-7, with 7 positions matching TRBD2. V lost 3 bases and J lost 9; bases outside the gene matches: 3. The CDR3 is made up of 11 amino acids. Germline CDR1 reads SGHRS; CDR2 reads YFSETQ. The CDR3 bases are TGCGCCAGCAGCTCCCGGGAGGTGCAGTACTTC. It yields the protein CASSSREVQYF.

The chain has TRBV27 and TRBJ1-5; D is perhaps TRBD1 (5 bases). V lost 8 bases and J lost 3, with 14 bases in between. The CDR3 spans 14 residues. Per germline, CDR1 MNHEY and CDR2 SMNVEV (reference sequence). CDR3 nucleotides: TGTGCCAGCTCTTCTGGGGCTGACAATCAGCCCCAGCATTTT. This gives the protein CASSSGADNQPQHF.

The rearrangement uses TRBV6-1 and TRBJ1-3, with 7 bases fitting TRBD1. V was clipped by 3 bases and J by 4 bases; unmatched bases: 6. CDR1 MNHNS and CDR2 SASEGT come from the germline V gene. This CDR3 is built from 15 residues. The CDR3 spells CASSERTGGGNTIYF. The CDR3 DNA reads TGTGCCAGCAGTGAGAGGACAGGTGGGGGAAACACCATATATTTT.

The chain couples TRBV28 to TRBJ2-7; possible D gene TRBD1, 5 bases. The V end lost 6 bases, the J end lost 2 bases, and 8 bases lay between the germline ends. This CDR3 has 12 residues. Germline values: CDR1 MDHEN, CDR2 SYDVKM. CDR3 sequence (DNA): TGTGCCAGCAGAGCAGGGACCTACGAGCAGTACTTC. Residues: CASRAGTYEQYF.

This chain joins TRBV7-9 and TRBJ2-7, with 12 bases fitting TRBD1. Trimming took 2 bases from V and 9 from J; bases not matched to a gene: 11. This CDR3 contains 16 residues. Germline V gene sequence: CDR1 SEHNR, CDR2 FQNEAQ (reference sequence). CDR3 in amino acids: CASSLFPGTGGELQYF. As DNA, the CDR3 is TGTGCCAGCAGCTTATTCCCCGGGACAGGGGGCGAATTGCAGTACTTC.

The chain carries TRBV5-5 and TRBJ2-7, with 7 bases matching TRBD1. The CDR3 length is 14 residues. CDR1 is SGHKS, CDR2 YYEKEE, per germline (reference sequence). With 6 bases clipped from V and 0 bases from J, the junction kept 6 bases outside the gene matches. The CDR3 reads CASTGTANSYEQYF. The CDR3 nucleotides read TGTGCCAGCACCGGGACAGCGAACTCCTACGAGCAGTACTTC.

V usage is TRBV19 and J usage is TRBJ1-5; D gene ambiguous. CDR1 and CDR2 (germline): LNHDA, SQIVND (reference sequence). V was pared by 5 bases and J by 4 bases, with 21 bases between. The CDR3 is 17 residues long. The chain's CDR3 is CASSQRARKVANQPQHF. DNA of the CDR3: TGTGCCAGTAGTCAGAGGGCCCGGAAGGTTGCGAATCAGCCCCAGCATTTT.

The sample holds one count of this clone. The chain combines TRBV28 with TRBJ2-1, with 14 positions matching TRBD2. The ends lost 5 bases at V and 8 bases at J; junction bases unmatched: 17. Germline V CDR1 and CDR2: MDHEN, SYDVKM. This CDR3 has 19 amino acids. Here the CDR3 DNA reads TGTGCCAGCAGTCCGAGCGGACTAGCGGGAGGACTTTGGGTTGATGAGCAGTTCTTC. Protein: CASSPSGLAGGLWVDEQFF.

The sample holds one count of this clone. The chain couples TRBV14 to TRBJ2-2, with TRBD2 as a possible D gene (5 bases). This CDR3 is 18 amino acids long. In germline, CDR1 is SGHDN, CDR2 FVKESK. V was clipped by 0 bases and J by 6 bases, with 20 bases between them. The CDR3 is CASSQDLEASIIPGELFF. DNA for the CDR3: TGTGCCAGCAGCCAAGATCTGGAGGCTAGTATAATACCCGGGGAGCTGTTTTTT.

The CDR3 nucleotides read TGCGCCAGCAGCGTAGGACTAGCGGGATATACGCTTGCCCATGAGCAGTACTTC. Its translation is CASSVGLAGYTLAHEQYF. The J gene is TRBJ2-7, the V gene TRBV5-1, with TRBD2 matching over 12 bases. The V gene end was trimmed by 4 bases and the J gene end by 7 bases; junction bases not matched to a gene: 18. CDR1 is SGHRS, CDR2 YFSETQ, per germline. The CDR3 runs to 18 residues.

This clone was seen more than once but under ten times. V and J are TRBV27 and TRBJ1-5; a weak D match, TRBD1 (5 bases). CDR1 and CDR2 from the germline V gene are MNHEY and SMNVEV (reference sequence). The ends were cut back, 0 bases at V and 4 bases at J, with 10 bases in the middle. The CDR3 is made up of 15 amino acids. As DNA, the CDR3 is TGTGCCAGCAGTTTATCCCCCCGGGGGAATCAGCCCCAGCATTTT. Translating gives CASSLSPRGNQPQHF.

This clone was counted between two and nine times. This CDR3 reads CASSLGQGVSETQYF. CDR3 DNA sequence: TGCGCCAGCAGCTTAGGACAGGGGGTTTCCGAGACCCAGTACTTC. The chain couples TRBV5-1 to TRBJ2-5, with 10 nucleotides matching TRBD1. CDR1 is SGHRS, CDR2 YFSETQ, per germline. The CDR3 has 15 residues. After removal of 2 bases from V and 5 bases from J, the junction contained 6 bases not matched to a gene.

In DNA, the CDR3 is TGTGCCAGCAACGTCCCTGGGACAGCTGGGGCCAACGTCCTGACTTTC. It codes for CASNVPGTAGANVLTF. The V call is TRBV28, the J call TRBJ2-6, with TRBD1 matching over 7 bases. J gave up 2 bases and V 7 bases, and 8 bases lay outside the gene matches. Germline V gene data show CDR1 as MDHEN and CDR2 as SYDVKM. This CDR3 is 16 amino acids long.

The rearrangement joins TRBV27 to TRBJ1-4, with D unresolved. Germline lookup yields CDR1 MNHEY and CDR2 SMNVEV (reference sequence). The CDR3 contains 14 residues. Deletions cut 7 bases from V and 0 bases from J, with 9 bases between. The CDR3 is CASKQTPTNEKLFF. CDR3 in DNA: TGTGCCAGCAAGCAGACACCAACTAATGAAAAACTGTTTTTT.

This chain links TRBV11-2 with TRBJ2-3, with a weak D call TRBD2 (6 bases). CDR3 length: 15 residues. CDR1 and CDR2 from the germline V gene are SGHAT and FQNNGV. V lost 1 base, J lost 2 bases, and 10 bases lay in between. The CDR3 sequence is CASSLVGEVTDTQYF. The CDR3 nucleotides read TGTGCCAGCAGCTTAGTGGGGGAGGTCACAGATACGCAGTATTTT. Using reference TRBV11-2 and TRBJ2-3 for the parts outside the CDR3, the full variable domain is EAGVAQSPRYKIIEKRQSVAFWCNPISGHATLYWYQQILGQGPKLLIQFQNNGVVDDSQLPKDRFSAERLKGVDSTLKIQPAKLEDSAVYLCASSLVGEVTDTQYFGPGTRLTVL.

This rearrangement joins TRBV10-3 to TRBJ1-4; 9 bases align to TRBD1. This CDR3 has 15 residues. Germline V CDR1 and CDR2: ENHRY, SYGVKD. V gave up 6 bases and J gave up 7 bases; unmatched junction bases: 9. CDR3 sequence: CAISTGTGLSEKLFF. DNA for the CDR3: TGTGCCATCAGCACCGGGACAGGGTTGTCTGAAAAACTGTTTTTT.